This T cell receptor (beta chain) is from a study of T cells in Graves' hyperthyroidism and ophthalmopathy. Overall study results and limits: Most thyroid clonotypes that were expanded above 0.001 also turned up in blood.

The TCR beta CDR3 regions underwent amplification using RNA transcripts as the source. First-round RT-PCR targeting the TCR CDR3 was performed with the HTBI primer set. TCRdb re-analysed the multiplex PCR reads in MiXCR, keeping a single row per CDR3 protein. The repertoire includes roughly 660,000 distinct CDR3 sequences, 15% to 20% of them detected once, and about 14% sits in the top ten. The V gene lost 4 bases and the J gene lost 6 bases, with 10 bases spanning the gap. The CDR3 totals 12 residues. In germline, CDR1 is SQVTM, CDR2 ANQGSEA. In its sample, this clonotype was seen a few times. Its target is not known.

This receptor was obtained from a man between 50 and 59 years old with Graves' hyperthyroidism. This chain links TRBV29-1 with TRBJ2-1; possibly TRBD2 for D (6 bases). The source material was blood. The chain's CDR3 is CSVGLEVNEQFF. The CDR3 bases are TGCAGCGTTGGACTAGAAGTCAATGAGCAGTTCTTC.